The rows below give T cell receptor beta chains drawn from one sample of a study of T cell responses to AZD1222 COVID-19 vaccine. Data came from immunoSEQ multiplex PCR; TCRdb stores just in-frame clones and leaves some out. The table lists 50,000 to 55,000 clones, 87% of them singletons. This material consisted of peripheral blood, taken 28 days after the second AZD1222 dose. The receptors here all came from an adult who received the AZD1222 COVID-19 vaccine. The CDR3 runs from the conserved cysteine through the conserved F or W. The D gene is left open where the match is weak. For some rows the clone size is stated as once, few or many, or as a class when expanded; others skip it.

D: NA; V: TRBV15; size: NA; J: TRBJ1-2; DNA: TGTGCCACCAGCACAGCCGGGACTCCGTATGGCTACACCTTC; CDR3: CATSTAGTPYGYTF
D: TRBD1; V: TRBV18; size: NA; J: TRBJ2-2; DNA: TGTGCCAGCTCTGCCCCTGGGACAGGGGGCACCGGGGAGCTGTTTTTT; CDR3: CASSAPGTGGTGELFF
D: NA; V: TRBV27; size: NA; J: TRBJ2-1; DNA: TGTGCCAGCAGTCCCCGCGACCCCTCCTACAATGAGCAGTTCTTC; CDR3: CASSPRDPSYNEQFF
D: NA; V: TRBV7-3; size: once; J: TRBJ2-1; DNA: TGTGCCAGCAGCTTAGCCCTCTACAATGAGCAGTTCTTC; CDR3: CASSLALYNEQFF
D: NA; V: TRBV19; size: NA; J: TRBJ2-3; DNA: TGTGCCAGTACCCCCACGGCGCGGGCAGATACGCAGTATTTT; CDR3: CASTPTARADTQYF
D: NA; V: TRBV5-1; size: NA; J: TRBJ2-5; DNA: TGCGCCAGCAGCTTGGACCCCCAAGAGACCCAGTACTTC; CDR3: CASSLDPQETQYF
D: TRBD1; V: TRBV14; size: NA; J: TRBJ1-4; DNA: TGTGCCAGCAGCCAGGCTCAACAGGGGGACGAAAAACTGTTTTTT; CDR3: CASSQAQQGDEKLFF
D: NA; V: TRBV14; size: NA; J: TRBJ2-1; DNA: TGTGCCAGCAGCCGTGGGGGCTCCTACAATGAGCAGTTCTTC; CDR3: CASSRGGSYNEQFF
D: TRBD1; V: TRBV30; size: NA; J: TRBJ1-6; DNA: TGTGCCTGGAGCCCGGGACAGGGTGTCGGGAATTCACCCCTCCACTTT; CDR3: CAWSPGQGVGNSPLHF
D: NA; V: TRBV6-6; size: NA; J: TRBJ2-2; DNA: TGTGCCAGCAGGCCCGATAATCGGGGGACCGGGGAGCTGTTTTTT; CDR3: CASRPDNRGTGELFF
D: NA; V: TRBV2; size: few; J: TRBJ2-7; DNA: TGTGCCAGCAGTGAAGCACGGGGGCGGTTGTACGAGCAGTACTTC; CDR3: CASSEARGRLYEQYF
D: NA; V: TRBV19; size: NA; J: TRBJ2-2; DNA: TGTGCGGTTCGGAAAGGGGCGCTCAGCGGGGAGCTGTTTTTT; CDR3: CAVRKGALSGELFF
D: NA; V: TRBV7-2; size: NA; J: TRBJ2-3; DNA: TGTGCCAGCAGCCCCAGACTGGCGGGATTGGGAGATACGCAGTATTTT; CDR3: CASSPRLAGLGDTQYF
D: NA; V: TRBV19; size: NA; J: TRBJ2-2; DNA: TGTGCCAGTAGTATGGTCAGGGGCGGGAGAAAAACCGGGGAGCTGTTTTTT; CDR3: CASSMVRGGRKTGELFF
D: NA; V: TRBV5-1; size: NA; J: TRBJ2-3; DNA: TGCGCCAGCAGCCAGGGTGTAACAGATACGCAGTATTTT; CDR3: CASSQGVTDTQYF
D: NA; V: TRBV7-9; size: NA; J: TRBJ2-5; DNA: TGTGCCAGCAGCTTAGGCCAGGGTGTCTACTTC; CDR3: CASSLGQGVYF
D: NA; V: TRBV11-2; size: NA; J: TRBJ1-1; DNA: TGTGCCAGCAGCTTATTAAGCAGGAACACTGAAGCTTTCTTT; CDR3: CASSLLSRNTEAFF
D: NA; V: TRBV28; size: NA; J: TRBJ2-2; DNA: TGTGCCAGCAGTTTAACGAGGGCGAACACCGGGGAGCTGTTTTTT; CDR3: CASSLTRANTGELFF
D: NA; V: TRBV2; size: NA; J: TRBJ2-3; DNA: TGTGCCAGCAGCCGGGAAGGGGGGGCCACAGATACGCAGTATTTT; CDR3: CASSREGGATDTQYF
D: NA; V: TRBV14; size: NA; J: TRBJ1-2; DNA: TGTGCCAGCAGCCAAGATAGCCGGCCCTATGGCTACACCTTC; CDR3: CASSQDSRPYGYTF
D: NA; V: TRBV28; size: NA; J: TRBJ1-1; DNA: TGTGCCAGCAGTCCCCACGACAGGAGGAGCACTGAAGCTTTCTTT; CDR3: CASSPHDRRSTEAFF
D: NA; V: TRBV19; size: NA; J: TRBJ1-1; DNA: TGTGCCAGTACCCAGGGAGCGAACACTGAAGCTTTCTTT; CDR3: CASTQGANTEAFF
D: NA; V: TRBV5-1; size: NA; J: TRBJ2-3; DNA: TGCGCCAGCAGTGGAGTCGGAGCCCACACAGATACGCAGTATTTT; CDR3: CASSGVGAHTDTQYF
D: TRBD1; V: TRBV5-4; size: NA; J: TRBJ1-1; DNA: TGTGCCAGCAGCTTGGTGGGACAGGGTACGCGAGCTTTCTTT; CDR3: CASSLVGQGTRAFF
D: TRBD1; V: TRBV28; size: NA; J: TRBJ1-3; DNA: TGTGCCAGCAGTCTGAGGACAGGGGGTTCCCCCAACTCTGGAAACACCATATATTTT; CDR3: CASSLRTGGSPNSGNTIYF
D: TRBD2; V: TRBV6-4; size: NA; J: TRBJ2-1; DNA: TGTGCCAGCAGCGCCGGACTAGCGGGAGATAAGTTCTTC; CDR3: CASSAGLAGDKFF
D: NA; V: TRBV3-1/TRBV3-2; size: NA; J: TRBJ2-1; DNA: TGTGCCAGCAGCCAAGAGTCCCGGGGATACAATGAGCAGTTCTTC; CDR3: CASSQESRGYNEQFF
D: TRBD2; V: TRBV4-2; size: NA; J: TRBJ2-7; DNA: TGTGCCAGCAGCCAAGCACTGACTAGCGGGAGGGACGAGCAGTACTTC; CDR3: CASSQALTSGRDEQYF
D: TRBD1; V: TRBV2; size: NA; J: TRBJ1-2; DNA: TGTGCCATCCCTCAGGGGGTGAGTTATGGCTACACCTTC; CDR3: CAIPQGVSYGYTF
D: NA; V: TRBV5-1; size: NA; J: TRBJ2-5; DNA: TGCGCCAGCAGCTTGGCCGTTGGGCCTGGGGAGACCCAGTACTTC; CDR3: CASSLAVGPGETQYF
D: TRBD1; V: TRBV28; size: NA; J: TRBJ1-1; DNA: TGTGCCAGCAGTCTGGCAGGGGGCTTCGCTGAAGCTTTCTTT; CDR3: CASSLAGGFAEAFF
D: TRBD2; V: TRBV7-9; size: NA; J: TRBJ2-1; DNA: TGTGCCAGCAGCCGCGCGGGGGGCCTCTACAATGAGCAGTTCTTC; CDR3: CASSRAGGLYNEQFF
D: TRBD1; V: TRBV7-8; size: NA; J: TRBJ2-7; DNA: TGTGCCAGCAGCTCACTGGACAGGGGTACCTACGAGCAGTACTTC; CDR3: CASSSLDRGTYEQYF
D: TRBD1; V: TRBV2; size: few; J: TRBJ1-4; DNA: TGTGCCAGCAGTGACGACAGGGTCGCAACTAATGAAAAACTGTTTTTT; CDR3: CASSDDRVATNEKLFF
D: TRBD2; V: TRBV29-1; size: once; J: TRBJ2-3; DNA: TGCAGCGTAGCGGGAACGTCTTTGGGCACAGATACGCAGTATTTT; CDR3: CSVAGTSLGTDTQYF
D: NA; V: TRBV19; size: few; J: TRBJ2-7; DNA: TGTGCCAGTAGTTACCAGAAGGCCTCCTACGAGCAGTACTTC; CDR3: CASSYQKASYEQYF
D: TRBD2; V: TRBV5-1; size: NA; J: TRBJ2-4; DNA: TGCGCCAGCAGCTCCCCGACGCTAATCAGCGGGAGGGACAAAAACATTCAGTACTTC; CDR3: CASSSPTLISGRDKNIQYF
D: TRBD2; V: TRBV7-9; size: NA; J: TRBJ2-7; DNA: TGTGCCAGCAGCCCCACCGCGGGGGGAGAGCAGTACTTC; CDR3: CASSPTAGGEQYF
D: TRBD2; V: TRBV19; size: NA; J: TRBJ2-1; DNA: TGTGCCAGTAGTATTAAGCGGGGACTCCGACTAAATGAGCAGTTCTTC; CDR3: CASSIKRGLRLNEQFF
D: TRBD1; V: TRBV5-4; size: NA; J: TRBJ2-2; DNA: TGTGCCAGCACCTTGGGACAGGGCTACACCGGGGAGCTGTTTTTT; CDR3: CASTLGQGYTGELFF
D: TRBD2; V: TRBV5-1; size: NA; J: TRBJ2-3; DNA: TGCGCCAGCAGCTTGTCTAGCGGTAGAGATACGCAGTATTTT; CDR3: CASSLSSGRDTQYF
D: TRBD2; V: TRBV5-4; size: NA; J: TRBJ2-3; DNA: TGTGCCAGCAGCCCCGTGAGCGGGAGTAGTGATACGCAGTATTTT; CDR3: CASSPVSGSSDTQYF
D: NA; V: TRBV2; size: NA; J: TRBJ1-5; DNA: TGTGCCAGCAGTGAGGGGGGTCGGCGAAGCAATCAGCCCCAGCATTTT; CDR3: CASSEGGRRSNQPQHF
D: TRBD1; V: TRBV19; size: NA; J: TRBJ2-7; DNA: TGTGCCAGCCGGGACAGGGGCACCTACGAGCAGTACTTC; CDR3: CASRDRGTYEQYF
D: NA; V: TRBV7-9; size: NA; J: TRBJ2-1; DNA: TGTGCCAGCAGCTTAGCGGAGCGAACGACCTACAATGAGCAGTTCTTC; CDR3: CASSLAERTTYNEQFF
D: TRBD1; V: TRBV28; size: NA; J: TRBJ1-1; DNA: TGTGCCAGCAGTTTAACGCGGGGACAGGGGAAGACTGAAGCTTTCTTT; CDR3: CASSLTRGQGKTEAFF
D: TRBD1; V: TRBV6-5; size: NA; J: TRBJ1-2; DNA: TGTGCCAGCAGTCGGACAGGCATCTATGGCTACACCTTC; CDR3: CASSRTGIYGYTF
D: NA; V: TRBV28; size: NA; J: TRBJ2-7; DNA: TGTGCCAGCAGTCTCGGGCACTCCTACGAGCAGTACTTC; CDR3: CASSLGHSYEQYF
D: TRBD2; V: TRBV20-1; size: NA; J: TRBJ2-7; DNA: TGCAGTGCTAGTCGCGGCGGGAGCGACGAGCAGTACTTC; CDR3: CSASRGGSDEQYF
D: NA; V: TRBV6-1; size: few; J: TRBJ2-2; DNA: TGTGCCAGCAGTGAGCTACTAGACACCGGGGAGCTGTTTTTT; CDR3: CASSELLDTGELFF
D: NA; V: TRBV7-3; size: NA; J: TRBJ2-5; DNA: TGTGCCAGCAGCCCCCAGGGCAGGGCCGGAGAGACCCAGTACTTC; CDR3: CASSPQGRAGETQYF
D: NA; V: TRBV3-1/TRBV3-2; size: NA; J: TRBJ2-3; DNA: TGTGCCAGCAGCCAAGGGAGAGACACAGATACGCAGTATTTT; CDR3: CASSQGRDTDTQYF
D: TRBD2; V: TRBV11-2; size: once; J: TRBJ2-1; DNA: TGTGCCTCGGGGCTAGCGGGAGTCGAGCAGTTCTTC; CDR3: CASGLAGVEQFF
D: NA; V: TRBV9; size: NA; J: TRBJ1-6; DNA: TGTGCCCGCAGCGGGGGGGGACCTTATAATTCACCCCTCCACTTT; CDR3: CARSGGGPYNSPLHF
D: TRBD2; V: TRBV3-1/TRBV3-2; size: NA; J: TRBJ2-1; DNA: TGTGCCAGCAGCCGGGGACTAGCGGGGGAGAATGAGCAGTTCTTC; CDR3: CASSRGLAGENEQFF